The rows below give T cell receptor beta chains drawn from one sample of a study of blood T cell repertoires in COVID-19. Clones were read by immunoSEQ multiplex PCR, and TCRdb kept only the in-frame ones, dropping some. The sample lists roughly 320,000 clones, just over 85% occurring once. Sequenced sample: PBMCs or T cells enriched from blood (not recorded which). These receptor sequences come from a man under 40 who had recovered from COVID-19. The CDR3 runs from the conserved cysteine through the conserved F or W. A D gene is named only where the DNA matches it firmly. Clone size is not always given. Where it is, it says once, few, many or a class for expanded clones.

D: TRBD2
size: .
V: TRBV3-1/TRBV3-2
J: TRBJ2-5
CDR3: CASSHGTSGRALETQYF
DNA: TGTGCCAGCAGCCACGGGACTAGCGGGAGGGCCCTCGAGACCCAGTACTTC

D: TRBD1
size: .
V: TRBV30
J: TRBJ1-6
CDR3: CALSGDRTSSYNSPLHF
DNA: TGTGCCCTTAGCGGGGACAGAACGAGCTCCTATAATTCACCCCTCCACTTT

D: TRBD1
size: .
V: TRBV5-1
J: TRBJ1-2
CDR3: CASEDDRDHGYTF
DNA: TGCGCCAGCGAAGACGACAGGGATCACGGCTACACCTTC

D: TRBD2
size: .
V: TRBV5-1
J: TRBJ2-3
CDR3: CASSPGLAGGIYSTDTQYF
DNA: TGCGCCAGCAGCCCGGGACTAGCGGGGGGGATTTATAGCACAGATACGCAGTATTTT

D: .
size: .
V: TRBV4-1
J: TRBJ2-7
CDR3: CASSQEEVGGLYEQYF
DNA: TGCGCCAGCAGCCAGGAAGAAGTGGGAGGACTCTACGAGCAGTACTTC

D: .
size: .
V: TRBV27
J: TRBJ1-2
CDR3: CASSPSRGYGYTF
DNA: TGTGCCAGCAGCCCATCTAGGGGATATGGCTACACCTTC

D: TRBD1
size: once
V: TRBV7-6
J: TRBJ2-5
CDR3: CASSPDRMYQETQYF
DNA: TGTGCCAGCAGCCCGGACAGGATGTACCAAGAGACCCAGTACTTC

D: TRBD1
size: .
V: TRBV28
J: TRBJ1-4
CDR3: CASSSDRGRREKLFF
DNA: TGTGCCAGCAGTTCGGACAGGGGAAGACGGGAAAAACTGTTTTTT

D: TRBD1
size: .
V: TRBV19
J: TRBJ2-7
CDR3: CATSDRPPYEQYF
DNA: TGTGCCACCTCGGACAGGCCGCCCTACGAGCAGTACTTC

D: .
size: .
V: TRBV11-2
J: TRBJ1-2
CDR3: CASSFRRGSVFGYTF
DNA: TGTGCCAGCAGCTTTCGACGGGGGAGCGTATTCGGCTACACCTTC

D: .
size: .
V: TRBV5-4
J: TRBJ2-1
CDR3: CASSGSTGFYNEQFF
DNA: TGTGCCAGCAGCGGGAGTACGGGTTTCTACAATGAGCAGTTCTTC

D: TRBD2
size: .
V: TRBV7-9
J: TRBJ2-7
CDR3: CASSLEVSGSYEQYF
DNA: TGTGCCAGCAGCTTAGAGGTTAGCGGGAGCTACGAGCAGTACTTC

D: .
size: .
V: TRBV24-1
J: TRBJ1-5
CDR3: CATSGGGGNQPQHF
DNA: TGTGCCACCAGTGGGGGCGGGGGAAATCAGCCCCAGCATTTT

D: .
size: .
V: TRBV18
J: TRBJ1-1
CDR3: CASSPMTVNTEAFF
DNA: TGTGCCAGCTCACCCATGACAGTGAACACTGAAGCTTTCTTT

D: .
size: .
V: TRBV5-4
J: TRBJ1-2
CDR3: CASSLFAGADYGYTF
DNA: TGTGCCAGCAGCTTGTTTGCAGGGGCAGACTATGGCTACACCTTC

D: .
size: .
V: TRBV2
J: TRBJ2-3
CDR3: CASREMGRDTQYF
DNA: TGTGCCAGCAGGGAGATGGGGCGGGATACGCAGTATTTT

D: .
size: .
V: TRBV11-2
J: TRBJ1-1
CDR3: CASSLVRGGHTEAFF
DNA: TGTGCCAGCAGCTTAGTACGGGGGGGACACACTGAAGCTTTCTTT

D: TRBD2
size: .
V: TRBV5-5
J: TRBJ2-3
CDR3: CASSTGLAGGPFRDTQYF
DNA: TGTGCCAGCAGCACAGGACTAGCGGGAGGGCCTTTCCGAGATACGCAGTATTTT

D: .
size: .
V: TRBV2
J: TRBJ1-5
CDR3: CASSEALTGNQPQHF
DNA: TGTGCCAGCAGTGAAGCGCTTACGGGTAATCAGCCCCAGCATTTT

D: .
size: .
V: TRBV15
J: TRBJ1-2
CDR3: CATSPPAWRVYGYTF
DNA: TGTGCCACCAGCCCCCCGGCCTGGCGGGTCTATGGCTACACCTTC

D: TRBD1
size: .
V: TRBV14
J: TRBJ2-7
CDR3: CASSFRQGISYEQYF
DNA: TGTGCCAGCAGCTTTCGACAGGGGATCTCCTACGAGCAGTACTTC

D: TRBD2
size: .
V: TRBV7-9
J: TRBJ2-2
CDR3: CASSQRTSWGELFF
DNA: TGTGCCAGCAGCCAGCGGACTAGTTGGGGGGAGCTGTTTTTT

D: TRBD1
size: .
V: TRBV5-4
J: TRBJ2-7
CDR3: CASSSTDRGQYEQYF
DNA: TGTGCCAGCAGCTCGACGGACAGGGGGCAATACGAGCAGTACTTC

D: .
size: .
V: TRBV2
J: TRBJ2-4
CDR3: CASSEDGRLGIQYF
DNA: TGTGCCAGCAGTGAAGATGGCAGGCTGGGCATTCAGTACTTC

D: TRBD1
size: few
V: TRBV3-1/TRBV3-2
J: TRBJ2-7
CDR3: CASSRPGQGNEQYF
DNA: TGTGCCAGCAGCCGGCCGGGACAGGGAAACGAGCAGTACTTC

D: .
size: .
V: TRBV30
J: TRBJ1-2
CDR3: CATQVRGGYTF
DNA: TGTGCTACGCAAGTTAGGGGTGGCTACACCTTC

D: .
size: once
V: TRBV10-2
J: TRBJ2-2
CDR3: CATRRSRRELFF
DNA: TGCGCCACCCGACGGAGCCGGAGGGAGCTGTTTTTT

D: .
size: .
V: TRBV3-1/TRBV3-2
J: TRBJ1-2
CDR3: CASSQTGPRSYTF
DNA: TGTGCCAGCAGCCAGACGGGTCCTAGAAGCTACACCTTC

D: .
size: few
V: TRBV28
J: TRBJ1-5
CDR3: CASSLGGYNQPQHF
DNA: TGTGCCAGCAGCTTAGGCGGGTATAATCAGCCCCAGCATTTT

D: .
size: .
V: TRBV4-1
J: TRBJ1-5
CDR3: CASRGDILDGQPQHF
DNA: TGCGCCAGCAGAGGGGACATCTTAGACGGACAGCCCCAGCATTTT

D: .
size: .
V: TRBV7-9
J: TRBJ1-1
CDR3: CASSFQGGTEAFF
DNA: TGTGCCAGCAGCTTTCAGGGAGGCACTGAAGCTTTCTTT

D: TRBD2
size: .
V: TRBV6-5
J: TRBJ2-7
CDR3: CAIKDPGLATYEQYF
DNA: TGTGCCATAAAGGACCCGGGACTAGCCACCTACGAGCAGTACTTC

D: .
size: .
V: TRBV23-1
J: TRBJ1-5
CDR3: CASSQSEINQPQHF
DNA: TGCGCCAGCAGTCAATCGGAGATCAATCAGCCCCAGCATTTT

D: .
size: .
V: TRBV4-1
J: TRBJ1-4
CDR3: CASSYGTVEKLFF
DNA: TGCGCCAGCAGCTACGGGACTGTTGAAAAACTGTTTTTT

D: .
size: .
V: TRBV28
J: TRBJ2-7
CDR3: CASSPRPRQVEQYF
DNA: TGTGCCAGCAGTCCACGCCCCAGGCAGGTCGAGCAGTACTTC

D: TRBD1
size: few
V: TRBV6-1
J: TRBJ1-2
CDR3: CASSDPRTGANYGYTF
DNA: TGTGCCAGCAGTGATCCACGGACAGGGGCTAACTATGGCTACACCTTC

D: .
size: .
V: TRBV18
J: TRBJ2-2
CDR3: CASSPAEAGELFF
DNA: TGTGCCAGCTCACCGGCCGAGGCCGGGGAGCTGTTTTTT

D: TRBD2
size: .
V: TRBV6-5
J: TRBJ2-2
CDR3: CASSGLAGETGELFF
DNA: TGTGCCAGCAGCGGACTAGCGGGAGAGACCGGGGAGCTGTTTTTT

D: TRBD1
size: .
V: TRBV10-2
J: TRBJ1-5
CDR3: CASSELGQGRQPQHF
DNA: TGCGCCAGCAGTGAGTTGGGACAGGGGCGTCAGCCCCAGCATTTT

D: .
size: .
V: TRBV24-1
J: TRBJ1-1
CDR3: CATSGERGISTEAFF
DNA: TGTGCCACCAGTGGAGAGAGGGGGATTAGCACTGAAGCTTTCTTT

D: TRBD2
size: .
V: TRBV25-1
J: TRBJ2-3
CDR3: CASSEGTSGFHTQYF
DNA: TGTGCCAGCAGTGAAGGGACTAGCGGTTTTCATACGCAGTATTTT

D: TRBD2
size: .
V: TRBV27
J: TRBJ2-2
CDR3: CASRRTSGGAHTGELFF
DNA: TGTGCCAGCAGGCGGACTAGCGGGGGGGCCCACACCGGGGAGCTGTTTTTT

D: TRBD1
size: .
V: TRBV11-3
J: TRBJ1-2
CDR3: CASSSSGTGLPNNYGYTF
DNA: TGTGCCAGCAGCTCATCCGGGACAGGCTTACCAAATAACTATGGCTACACCTTC

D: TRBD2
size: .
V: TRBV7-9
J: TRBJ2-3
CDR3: CASSSIGTSGGTDTQYF
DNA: TGTGCCAGCAGCTCAATAGGGACTAGCGGGGGGACAGATACGCAGTATTTT

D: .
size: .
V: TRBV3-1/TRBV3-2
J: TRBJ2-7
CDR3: CASSQVRGTEDEQYF
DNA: TGTGCCAGCAGCCAAGTACGGGGGACAGAAGACGAGCAGTACTTC

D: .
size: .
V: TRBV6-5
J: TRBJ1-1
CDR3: CASSWGVINTEAFF
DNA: TGTGCCAGCAGTTGGGGCGTGATAAACACTGAAGCTTTCTTT

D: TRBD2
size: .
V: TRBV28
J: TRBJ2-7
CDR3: CAVAGGKTYEQYF
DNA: TGTGCCGTGGCGGGGGGGAAAACCTACGAGCAGTACTTC

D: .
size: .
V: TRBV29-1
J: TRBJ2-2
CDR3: CSVVSQVNTGELFF
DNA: TGCAGCGTTGTGAGCCAGGTGAACACCGGGGAGCTGTTTTTT

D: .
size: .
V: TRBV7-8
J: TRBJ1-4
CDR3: CASSSYRYGFSATNEKLFF
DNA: TGTGCCAGCAGCTCATACAGATACGGTTTTTCTGCAACTAATGAAAAACTGTTTTTT

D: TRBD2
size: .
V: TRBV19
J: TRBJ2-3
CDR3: CASSMGSGGVAYTDTQYF
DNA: TGTGCCAGTAGTATGGGTAGCGGGGGGGTCGCCTACACAGATACGCAGTATTTT

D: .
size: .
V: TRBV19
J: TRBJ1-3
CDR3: CASRRTTKGNQGLTGNTIYF
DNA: TGTGCCAGTAGGCGCACAACAAAGGGGAACCAGGGCCTTACCGGAAACACCATATATTTT

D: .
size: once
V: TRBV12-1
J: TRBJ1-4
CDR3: CASSPQTTGNNEKLFF
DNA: TGTGCCAGCAGCCCCCAGACAACCGGAAATAATGAAAAACTGTTTTTT

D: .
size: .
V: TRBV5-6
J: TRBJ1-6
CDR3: CASSLRGGGNSPLHF
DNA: TGTGCCAGCAGCCTCCGGGGGGGCGGGAATTCACCCCTCCACTTT